The clone carrying this TCR beta chain occurred many times. The data belong to a study of metastatic and nonmetastatic thyroid tumors. Ahead of thyroid surgery, no patient had received treatment of any kind. With MiXCR, TCRdb called clones anew from the PCR reads. This table holds 35,000 to 55,000 clones, about 3.2% found once. Source material: blood. The TCR originated in a female donor with papillary thyroid cancer or a benign thyroid nodule (not recorded which). Some clones in this sample may be carry-over from other donors' samples.

This CDR3 reads CATSDSATGTGPIVTQYF. The CDR3, as DNA: TGTGCCACCAGTGATTCGGCAACCGGGACAGGGCCAATTGTGACCCAGTACTTC. The chain combines TRBV24-1 with TRBJ2-5; 9 bases map to TRBD1. Germline loops: CDR1 KGHDR, CDR2 SFDVKD. This CDR3 is 18 amino acids long. The J segment lost 7 bases and the V segment lost 2 bases, leaving 16 bases of the junction unmatched.